This T cell receptor (beta chain) was captured in a study of blood T cell repertoires in COVID-19. At the level of the study: Donors in the United States, Italy and Spain gave samples during acute or convalescent COVID-19. Sample material is recorded as cDNA or gDNA derived from T cells, B-cell-depleted T cells, or PBMCs.

Per the original data handling: How many nucleated cells were present was estimated from reference gene primer amplification. Repertoires were generated with immunoSEQ multiplex PCR, while TCRdb's copy carries only in-frame clones and drops some. From that table come the V and J calls and clone size; the DNA was used to work out D and trimming. This table holds about 130,000 clones, 60% to 85% found once. The sequence was obtained from a man older than 75 with acute or convalescent COVID-19. Input material: peripheral blood.

CDR3: CAWSRDTYEQYF. DNA of the CDR3: TGTGCCTGGAGTCGGGACACATACGAGCAGTACTTC. The chain recombines TRBV30 with TRBJ2-7; tentatively, D is TRBD1 (6 bases). The CDR3 has 12 amino acids. The V gene lost 2 bases and the J gene lost 4 bases, with 9 bases spanning the gap. Germline V gives CDR1 GTSNPN, CDR2 SVGIG (reference sequence).